These 13 T cell receptor beta chains originate from one sample sequenced in a study of T-cell memory formation after mild COVID-19 (dated by TCRdb to about 2021). Library method: 5' RACE. The sequencer was an Illumina NovaSeq 6000. The public reads were run again by TCRdb, first through fastp at Q25 and then through MiXCR, and only productive beta chains were kept. Entries that share a CDR3 protein sequence are merged under the most common genes and DNA. The sample data list 250,000 or so distinct CDR3 sequences, and about a sixth of these were observed just once. More than 20% of the sample rests with the top ten. Input material: PBMCs or a T cell subset sorted from them (not recorded which). The receptors come from a man between 18 and 35 years old who had mild COVID-19 (a few samples of this study predate the infection). The sample titles of this study are shuffled in the database, so cell type and time point are left out; the donor was told from shared clones.

This clonotype was observed once. This clone may be a read error of a much larger clone one base away. The chain links TRBV9 to TRBJ2-3, with D unresolved. The CDR3 sequence is 14 residues long. Trimming left V 2 bases short and J 2 bases short, with 9 bases between. In germline, CDR1 is SGDLS, CDR2 YYNGEE. CDR3 amino acids: CASSVSTDTDTQYF. The DNA of the CDR3 is TGTGCCAGCAGCGTGAGCACAGACACAGATACGCAGTATTTT. Looking up the rest from reference TRBV9 and TRBJ2-3 gives the full variable domain: DSGVTQTPKHLITATGQRVTLRCSPRSGDLSVYWYQQSLDQGLQFLIQYYNGEERAKGNILERFSAQQFPDLHSELNLSSLELGDSALYFCASSVSTDTDTQYFGPGTRLTVL.

The chain uses TRBV7-9 and TRBJ2-7; the match to TRBD2 covers 8 bases. This CDR3 has 12 residues. V shed 3 bases and J 6 bases; nucleotides not matched to a gene: 1. From germline, CDR1 is SEHNR and CDR2 FQNEAQ (reference sequence). Here the CDR3 DNA reads TGTGCCAGCAGCTTGAGCGGGGGCGAGCAGTACGTC. It encodes CASSLSGGEQYV.

The chain uses TRBV2 and TRBJ1-2; no firm D call. CDR1 is SNHLY and CDR2 is FYNNEI in the germline V gene. The CDR3 totals 13 residues. V lost 0 bases and J lost 3, with 5 bases in between. CDR3 sequence: CASSEAWDYGYTF. The CDR3 DNA sequence: TGTGCCAGCAGTGAAGCGTGGGACTATGGCTACACCTTC.

This clonotype was recorded a few times. The V gene is TRBV4-2, the J gene TRBJ2-3; D tentatively reads TRBD1 or TRBD2 (6 bases each). The CDR3 is 16 amino acids. The germline CDR1 and CDR2 sequences are LGHNA and YNFKEQ. V was shortened by 1 base and J by 5 bases, with 16 bases between the two germline ends. CDR3 amino acids: CASSQGWGASEDTQYF. The DNA of the CDR3 is TGTGCCAGCAGCCAAGGGTGGGGGGCCTCGGAAGATACGCAGTATTTT.

V and J are TRBV4-1 and TRBJ1-4; no clear D. The CDR3 loop spans 16 amino acids. The germline V gene encodes CDR1 MGHRA and CDR2 YSYEKL. Trimming removed 1 base at V and 12 bases at J, with 21 bases between. The CDR3 loop is CASSQVGRWDGEELFF. As DNA, the CDR3 is TGCGCCAGCAGCCAAGTGGGCAGGTGGGATGGGGAAGAACTGTTTTTT.

The chain uses TRBV28 and TRBJ1-5; D gene uncertain. CDR1 is MDHEN and CDR2 is SYDVKM in the germline V gene. The CDR3 length is 12 residues. V was pared by 10 bases and J by 4 bases, with 11 bases between. The CDR3 DNA sequence: TGTGCCAACGGGGTGGGGAATCAGCCCCAGCATTTT. It codes for CANGVGNQPQHF. Using reference TRBV28 and TRBJ1-5 for the parts outside the CDR3, the full variable domain is DVKVTQSSRYLVKRTGEKVFLECVQDMDHENMFWYRQDPGLGLRLIYFSYDVKMKEKGDIPEGYSVSREKKERFSLILESASTNQTSMYLCANGVGNQPQHFGDGTRLSIL.

This clonotype was seen a few times. A junction boundary mismatches the germline segment, possibly from a read error. The chain is built from TRBV20-1 and TRBJ2-5; D gene ambiguous. The CDR3 runs 13 residues. Germline loops: CDR1 DFQATT, CDR2 SNEGSKA (reference sequence). The CDR3 DNA sequence: TGCAGTGCTCGAGACTCTTCCCGAGAGACCCAGTACTTC. This sequence encodes CSARDSSRETQYF.

This clonotype was counted many times. The gene calls are TRBV7-2 and TRBJ2-3; 13 positions match TRBD2. The CDR3 totals 17 residues. CDR1 SGHTA and CDR2 FQGNSA come from the germline V gene. V lost 5 bases and J lost 8; bases outside the gene matches: 13. CDR3 sequence reads: CASSRTSGGLFDITQYF. Here the CDR3 DNA reads TGTGCCAGCAGCAGGACTAGCGGGGGACTCTTTGATATTACGCAGTATTTT.

The rearrangement joins TRBV5-1 to TRBJ2-6; possible D gene TRBD1, 6 bases. The CDR3 loop spans 16 amino acids. V was shortened by 5 bases and J by 2 bases, with 14 bases between the two germline ends. Germline CDR1 is SGHRS and CDR2 is YFSETQ. The CDR3 nucleotides read TGCGCCAGCAGGCGGGCCAGGGACACTGGGGCCAACGTCCTGACTTTC. This sequence encodes CASRRARDTGANVLTF.

Worth noting for this clonotype: A much larger clonotype is one base distant, so this may be a read error. The V and J genes are TRBV4-1 and TRBJ2-7, with D perhaps TRBD1 (6 bases). This CDR3 contains 15 residues. The germline gives CDR1 MGHRA, CDR2 YSYEKL. CDR3 protein: CARSQATGTLYEQYF. The DNA of the CDR3 is TGCGCCCGCAGCCAGGCGACCGGGACACTCTACGAGCAGTACTTC.

This clonotype occurred a few times. This chain connects TRBV5-1 to TRBJ1-2; 8 nucleotides align to TRBD1. The CDR3 runs 13 residues. The J segment lost 5 bases and the V segment lost 3 bases, leaving 3 bases of the junction unmatched. Germline V lookup: CDR1 SGHRS, CDR2 YFSETQ. The CDR3 DNA reads as TGCGCCAGCAGCTATGGACAGGGTTATGGCTACACCTTC. Translation: CASSYGQGYGYTF.

This clonotype was found many times. This sequence joins TRBV5-1 and TRBJ2-1, with 8 bases matching TRBD2. The CDR3 spans 16 residues. The junction had 4 bases not matched to a gene; V was cut back by 1 base and J by 1 base. Germline loops: CDR1 SGHRS, CDR2 YFSETQ. CDR3: CASSLLVAGSYNEQFF. The CDR3 DNA sequence: TGCGCCAGCAGCTTGTTGGTAGCGGGATCCTACAATGAGCAGTTCTTC.

V and J are TRBV5-1 and TRBJ2-3, with TRBD2 matching over 8 bases. V shed 3 bases, J shed 5 bases, and the junction held 11 bases outside the gene matches. This CDR3 has 16 residues. Germline V gives CDR1 SGHRS, CDR2 YFSETQ. The CDR3 protein is CASSYDARGAGDTQYF. The DNA for the CDR3 is TGCGCCAGCAGCTACGACGCGCGGGGGGCGGGAGATACGCAGTATTTT.